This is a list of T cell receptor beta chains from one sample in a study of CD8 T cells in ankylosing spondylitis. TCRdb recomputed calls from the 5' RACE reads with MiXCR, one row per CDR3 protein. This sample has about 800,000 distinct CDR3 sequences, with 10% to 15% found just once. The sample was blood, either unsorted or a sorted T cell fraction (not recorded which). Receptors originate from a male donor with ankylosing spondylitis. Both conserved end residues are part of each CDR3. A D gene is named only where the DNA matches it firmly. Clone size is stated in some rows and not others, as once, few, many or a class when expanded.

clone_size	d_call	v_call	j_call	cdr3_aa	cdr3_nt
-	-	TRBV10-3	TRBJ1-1	CAISAKLNTEAFF	TGTGCCATCAGCGCGAAGTTGAACACTGAAGCTTTCTTT
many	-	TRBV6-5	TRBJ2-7	CASSYSPAATPYEQYF	TGTGCCAGCAGTTACTCTCCGGCAGCGACCCCCTACGAGCAGTACTTC
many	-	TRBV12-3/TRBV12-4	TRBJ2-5	CASSFPGAETQYF	TGTGCCAGCAGTTTCCCAGGGGCAGAGACCCAGTACTTC
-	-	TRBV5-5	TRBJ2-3	CASSLTLFTDTQYF	TGTGCCAGCAGCCTCACTCTTTTCACAGATACGCAGTATTTT
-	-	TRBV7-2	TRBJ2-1	CASSLLGQAAYNEQFF	TGTGCCAGCAGCTTGCTAGGGCAAGCAGCCTACAATGAGCAGTTCTTC
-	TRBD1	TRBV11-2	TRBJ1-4	CASSPSRGLVYSTNEKLFF	TGTGCCAGCAGCCCCAGCAGGGGGCTCGTCTATTCCACTAATGAAAAACTGTTTTTT
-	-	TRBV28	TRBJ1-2	CASRTQRGSWGYTF	TGTGCCAGCAGGACGCAAAGGGGATCATGGGGCTACACCTTC
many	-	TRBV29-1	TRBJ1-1	CSVEWSRGPLITEAFF	TGCAGCGTTGAGTGGTCCAGGGGTCCCCTAATCACTGAAGCTTTCTTT
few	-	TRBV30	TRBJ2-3	CAWSVNTGNTQYF	TGTGCCTGGAGTGTAAACACAGGAAATACGCAGTATTTT
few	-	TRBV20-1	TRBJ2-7	CSARDRAPEAYEQYF	TGCAGTGCTAGAGATAGGGCACCGGAGGCTTACGAGCAGTACTTC
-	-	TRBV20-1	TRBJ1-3	CSAISRGRGNTIYF	TGCAGTGCTATCTCTAGGGGACGGGGAAACACCATATATTTT
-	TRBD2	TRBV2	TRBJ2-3	CASSLISGGVSDTQYF	TGTGCCAGCAGTCTAATTAGCGGGGGTGTGTCAGATACGCAGTATTTT
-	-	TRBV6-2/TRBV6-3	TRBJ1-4	CASSSTDRREKLFF	TGTGCCAGCAGTTCCACCGACAGGAGGGAAAAACTGTTTTTT
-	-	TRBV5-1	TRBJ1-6	CASSSNPTVSPLHF	TGCGCCAGCAGCTCGAATCCGACAGTTTCACCCCTCCACTTT
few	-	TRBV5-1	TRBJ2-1	CASSLGYTGMEFF	TGCGCCAGCAGCTTGGGGTATACAGGGATGGAGTTCTTC
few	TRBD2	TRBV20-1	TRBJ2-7	CSAGDSGAISYEQYF	TGCAGTGCTGGGGATAGCGGGGCGATCTCCTACGAGCAGTACTTC
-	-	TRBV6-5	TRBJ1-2	CASSYPDPGSNYGYTF	TGTGCCAGCAGTTACCCCGACCCGGGATCTAACTATGGCTACACCTTC
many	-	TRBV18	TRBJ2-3	CASSPRLEDTQYF	TGTGCCAGCTCACCCCGGCTTGAAGATACGCAGTATTTT
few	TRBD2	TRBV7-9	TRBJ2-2	CASSPSPSGLSTGELFF	TGTGCCAGCAGCCCTTCCCCTAGCGGACTGTCCACCGGGGAGCTGTTTTTT
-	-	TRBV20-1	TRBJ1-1	CSAFTTGNTEAFF	TGCAGTGCTTTTACGACAGGGAACACTGAAGCTTTCTTT
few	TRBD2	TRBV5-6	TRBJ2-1	CASSLSRLAGWSSYNEQFF	TGTGCCAGCAGCTTGAGCAGACTAGCGGGGTGGAGCTCCTACAATGAGCAGTTCTTC
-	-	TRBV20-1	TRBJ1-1	CSASLRRSHWGEAFF	TGCAGTGCTAGCCTGCGACGGTCCCACTGGGGTGAAGCTTTCTTT
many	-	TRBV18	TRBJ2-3	CASSPDSSTDTQYF	TGTGCCAGCTCACCGGACAGTTCAACAGATACGCAGTATTTT
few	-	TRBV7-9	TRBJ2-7	CASSLATSSEQYF	TGTGCCAGCAGCTTAGCCACAAGTAGCGAGCAGTACTTC
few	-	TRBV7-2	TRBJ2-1	CASSTGTSPLYNEQFF	TGTGCCAGCAGCACCGGGACCAGCCCTCTCTACAATGAGCAGTTCTTC
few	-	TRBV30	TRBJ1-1	CAWQQGLNTEAFF	TGTGCCTGGCAACAGGGTTTAAACACTGAAGCTTTCTTT
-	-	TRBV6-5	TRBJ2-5	CASSTGLAQYF	TGTGCCAGCAGTACCGGGCTTGCCCAGTACTTC
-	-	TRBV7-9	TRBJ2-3	CASSNTRDTDTQYF	TGTGCCAGCAGCAATACCCGGGACACAGATACGCAGTATTTT
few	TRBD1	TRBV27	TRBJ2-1	CASHPDRRNNEQFF	TGTGCCAGCCACCCGGACAGGCGAAACAATGAGCAGTTCTTC
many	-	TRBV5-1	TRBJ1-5	CASSLGQDYQPQHF	TGCGCCAGCAGCTTGGGACAGGATTATCAGCCCCAGCATTTT
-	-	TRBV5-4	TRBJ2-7	CASSRYRGGPYEQYF	TGTGCCAGCAGCAGGTACAGGGGAGGGCCCTACGAGCAGTACTTC
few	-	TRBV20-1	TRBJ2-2	CSASPGLMDGAGELFF	TGCAGTGCTAGCCCGGGACTCATGGACGGGGCCGGGGAGCTGTTTTTT
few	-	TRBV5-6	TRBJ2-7	CASSLGGWDEQYF	TGTGCCAGCAGCTTGGGGGGTTGGGACGAGCAGTACTTC
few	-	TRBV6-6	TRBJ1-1	CASSLRDSREAFF	TGTGCCAGCAGTTTACGGGACTCTCGAGAGGCTTTCTTT
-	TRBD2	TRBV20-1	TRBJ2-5	CSASPSGGFQETQYF	TGCAGTGCCAGCCCCAGCGGGGGTTTCCAAGAGACCCAGTACTTC
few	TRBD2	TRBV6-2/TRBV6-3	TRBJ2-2	CASSRRTSGGDGELFF	TGTGCCAGCAGCCGCAGGACTAGCGGGGGAGACGGGGAGCTGTTTTTT
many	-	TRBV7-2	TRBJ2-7	CASSFRGTYEQYF	TGTGCCAGCAGTTTTCGGGGGACCTACGAGCAGTACTTC
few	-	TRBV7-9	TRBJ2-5	CASSSYLDSETQYF	TGTGCCAGCAGCTCCTACCTGGATTCAGAGACCCAGTACTTC
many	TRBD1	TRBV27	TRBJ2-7	CASKRDSSYEQYF	TGTGCCAGTAAAAGGGACAGCTCCTACGAGCAGTACTTC
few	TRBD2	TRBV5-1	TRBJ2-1	CASSLTSGLSYNEQFF	TGCGCCAGCAGCTTGACTAGCGGACTATCATACAATGAGCAGTTCTTC